This section outlines one TCR beta chain sequence together with its context. This sample is part of a study of blood T cell repertoires in COVID-19. Background on the study: Sources were T cells, B-cell-depleted T cells, or PBMCs; the material itself was cDNA or gDNA.

The junction had 3 bases not matched to a gene; V was cut back by 0 bases and J by 4 bases. Germline V gene data show CDR1 as SGHDT and CDR2 as YYEEEE. The CDR3 is 15 residues long. Authors' analysis steps: Quantification of nucleated cells was approximated via reference gene primer amplification. Here immunoSEQ multiplex PCR was the method, and the copy in TCRdb shows in-frame clones only, minus some. V, J and clone size reflect that table, while D and trimming were determined from the DNA. The sample includes more than 80,000 clones, over 55% of them seen just once. The chain has TRBV5-6 and TRBJ2-3; 9 nucleotides agree with TRBD2. The clonotype originates from a human donor with acute or convalescent COVID-19. The donor label of this sample is uncertain. The specimen sequenced was peripheral blood. The CDR3 coding sequence is TGTGCCAGCAGCTTGGAGCGGGGGGTCTCAGATACGCAGTATTTT. Translated: CASSLERGVSDTQYF.